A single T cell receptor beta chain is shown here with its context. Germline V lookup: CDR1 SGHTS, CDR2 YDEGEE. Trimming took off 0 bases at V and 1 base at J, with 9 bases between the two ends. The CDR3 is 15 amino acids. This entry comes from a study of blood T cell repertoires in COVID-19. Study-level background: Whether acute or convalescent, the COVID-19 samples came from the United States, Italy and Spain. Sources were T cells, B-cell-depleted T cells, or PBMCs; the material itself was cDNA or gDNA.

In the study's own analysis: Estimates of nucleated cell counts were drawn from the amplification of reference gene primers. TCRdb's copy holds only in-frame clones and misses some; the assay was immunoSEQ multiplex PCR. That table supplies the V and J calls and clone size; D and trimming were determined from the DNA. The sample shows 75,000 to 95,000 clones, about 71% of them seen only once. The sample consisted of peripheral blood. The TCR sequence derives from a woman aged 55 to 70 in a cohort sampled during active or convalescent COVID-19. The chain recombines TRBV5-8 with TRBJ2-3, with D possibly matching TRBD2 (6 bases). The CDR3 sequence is CASSLDGGRTDTQYF. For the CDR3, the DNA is TGTGCCAGCAGCTTGGACGGGGGACGCACAGATACGCAGTATTTT.